The sequence of this T cell receptor beta chain was determined in a study of circulating and synovial CD4+ cells in juvenile arthritis. Study-wide points: T cell genome counts differed by at least an order of magnitude between CPL and CD4 samples. Vbeta family usage analysis did not detect the pathogenic-like versus bulk difference. Bulk blood CD4 repertoires were more diverse than these. Circulating pathogenic-like lymphocytes shared a substantially higher fraction of CDR3 sequences with synovium than bulk blood.

V shed 1 base and J 2 bases; nucleotides not matched to a gene: 9. The CDR3 contains 18 residues. The germline gives CDR1 KGHSH, CDR2 LQKENI. Clones were sequenced by immunoSEQ multiplex PCR, and TCRdb holds only the in-frame ones, with some missing. The sample contains about 34,000 clones, roughly 95% of which appear only once. Of note for this clone: Its antigen remains unknown.

The origin of this receptor is a human donor with juvenile idiopathic arthritis. Material for sequencing was CD4+ T cells from blood. This chain uses TRBV18 with TRBJ1-5, with 9 bases lining up with TRBD1. The chain's CDR3 is CASSPRPPGQGRNQPQHF. CDR3 nucleotides: TGTGCCAGCTCACCACGGCCGCCGGGACAGGGACGCAATCAGCCCCAGCATTTT.